Listed here are 2 T cell receptor beta chains from one sample, sequenced in a study of cytomegalovirus exposure and HLA in healthy donors. TCRdb keeps only in-frame clones here, not all; method: immunoSEQ multiplex PCR. The table shows fewer than 90,000 clones, with roughly 83% occurring only once. Sequencing input: PBMCs. All receptors derive from a woman aged 18-30 years in good health and CMV-seropositive.

The J gene is TRBJ2-7, the V gene TRBV7-2; 9 nucleotides line up with TRBD2. The CDR3 consists of 16 residues. The germline V gene has CDR1 SGHTA and CDR2 FQGNSA. The trim removed 2 bases at V and 6 bases at J, leaving 11 bases unmatched. The CDR3, as DNA: TGTGCCAGCAGCTTACCTAGCGGGGTTATATCAGGCGAGCAGTACTTC. This sequence encodes CASSLPSGVISGEQYF.

The chain recombines TRBV5-1 with TRBJ1-1; D unresolved. CDR3 length: 13 amino acids. Germline V CDR1 and CDR2: SGHRS, YFSETQ. The germline V and J ends were trimmed by 2 bases and 5 bases, with 10 bases remaining between them. DNA of the CDR3: TGCGCCAGCAGCTTTGCCGGGAGGACTGAAGCTTTCTTT. As protein: CASSFAGRTEAFF.